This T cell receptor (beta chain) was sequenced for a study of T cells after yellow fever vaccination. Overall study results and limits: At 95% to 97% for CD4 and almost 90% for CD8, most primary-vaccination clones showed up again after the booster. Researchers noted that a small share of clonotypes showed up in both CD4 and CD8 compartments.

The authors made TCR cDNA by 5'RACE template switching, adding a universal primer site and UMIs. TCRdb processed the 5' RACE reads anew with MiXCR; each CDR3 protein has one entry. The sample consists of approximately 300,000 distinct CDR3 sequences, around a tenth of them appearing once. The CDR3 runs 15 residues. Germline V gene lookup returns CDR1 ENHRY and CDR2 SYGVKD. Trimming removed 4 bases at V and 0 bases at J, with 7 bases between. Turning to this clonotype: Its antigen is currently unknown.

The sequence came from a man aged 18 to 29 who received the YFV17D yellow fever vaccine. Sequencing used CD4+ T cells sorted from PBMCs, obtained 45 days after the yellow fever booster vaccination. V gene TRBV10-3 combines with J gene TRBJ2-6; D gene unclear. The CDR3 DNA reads TGTGCCATCAGTGGGCAGCTCTCTGGGGCCAACGTCCTGACTTTC. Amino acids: CAISGQLSGANVLTF.